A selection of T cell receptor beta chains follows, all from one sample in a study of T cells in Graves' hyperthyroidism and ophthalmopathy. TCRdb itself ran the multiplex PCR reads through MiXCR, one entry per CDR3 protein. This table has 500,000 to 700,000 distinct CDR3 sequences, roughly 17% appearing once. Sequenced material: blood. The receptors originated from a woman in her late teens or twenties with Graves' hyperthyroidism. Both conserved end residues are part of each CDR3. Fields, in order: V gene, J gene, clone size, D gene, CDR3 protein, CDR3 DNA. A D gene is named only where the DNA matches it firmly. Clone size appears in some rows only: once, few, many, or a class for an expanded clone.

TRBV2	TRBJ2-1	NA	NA	CASSEWPGKWSEQFF	TGTGCCAGCAGTGAATGGCCAGGGAAGTGGAGTGAGCAGTTCTTC
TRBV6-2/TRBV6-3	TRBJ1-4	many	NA	CASSPDGYNEKLFF	TGTGCCAGCAGTCCGGACGGATATAATGAAAAACTGTTTTTT
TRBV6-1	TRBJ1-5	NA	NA	CASRGYGNQPQHF	TGTGCCAGCAGAGGATACGGCAATCAGCCCCAGCATTTT
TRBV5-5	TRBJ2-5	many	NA	CASSLIHRETQYF	TGTGCCAGCAGTCTAATTCACAGAGAGACCCAGTACTTC
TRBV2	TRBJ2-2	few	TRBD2	CARGGGGGYTGELFF	TGTGCCAGGGGTGGTGGCGGGGGGTACACCGGGGAGCTGTTTTTT
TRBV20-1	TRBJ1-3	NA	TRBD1	CSARGQGFGNTIYF	TGCAGTGCTAGGGGACAGGGATTTGGAAACACCATATATTTT
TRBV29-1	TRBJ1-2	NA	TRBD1	CSVERGPGQGNGYTF	TGCAGCGTTGAAAGGGGCCCGGGACAGGGGAATGGCTACACCTTC
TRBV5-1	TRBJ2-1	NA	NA	CASSLDRAGADEQFF	TGCGCCAGCAGCTTGGACAGGGCGGGTGCGGATGAGCAGTTCTTC
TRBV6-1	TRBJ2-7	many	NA	CASRRDTHHEQYF	TGTGCCAGCAGGAGGGACACCCACCACGAGCAGTACTTC
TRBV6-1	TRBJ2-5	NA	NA	CAPTEPSVRKETQYF	TGTGCGCCAACTGAGCCATCGGTGCGGAAAGAGACCCAGTACTTC
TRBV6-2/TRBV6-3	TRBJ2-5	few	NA	CASSYSIGGEETQYF	TGTGCCAGCAGTTACTCGATAGGAGGAGAAGAGACCCAGTACTTC
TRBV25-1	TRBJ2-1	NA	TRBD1	CASSGNRGTVYNEQFF	TGTGCCAGCAGTGGGAACAGGGGTACCGTTTACAATGAGCAGTTCTTC
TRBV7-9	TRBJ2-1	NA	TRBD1	CASSLRQGGYEQFF	TGTGCCAGCAGCCTACGACAGGGGGGGTATGAGCAGTTCTTC
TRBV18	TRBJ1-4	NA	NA	CASSPAATNEKLFF	TGTGCCAGCTCACCGGCTGCAACTAATGAAAAACTGTTTTTT
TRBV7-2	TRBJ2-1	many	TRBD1	CASSSGQVYSYNEQFF	TGTGCCAGCAGCTCCGGACAGGTGTACTCCTACAATGAGCAGTTCTTC
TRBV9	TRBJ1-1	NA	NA	CASSVYVTGMNTEAFF	TGTGCCAGCAGCGTATACGTGACAGGAATGAACACTGAAGCTTTCTTT
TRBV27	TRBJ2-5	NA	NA	CASSPPRGRKETQYF	TGTGCCAGCAGTCCCCCCCGGGGGCGGAAAGAGACCCAGTACTTC
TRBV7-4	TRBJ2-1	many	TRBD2	CASSLGLAGVWEQFF	TGTGCCAGCAGCTTAGGGCTAGCGGGAGTTTGGGAGCAGTTCTTC
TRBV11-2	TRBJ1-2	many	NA	CASSLQSEQIYGYTF	TGTGCCAGCAGCCTCCAAAGTGAACAGATCTATGGCTACACCTTC
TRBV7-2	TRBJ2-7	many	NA	CASSPPPVYEQYF	TGTGCCAGCAGCCCCCCCCCTGTGTACGAGCAGTACTTC
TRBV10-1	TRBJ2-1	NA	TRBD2	CASSLAGGRYNEQFF	TGCGCCAGCAGCTTAGCGGGGGGGAGGTACAATGAGCAGTTCTTC
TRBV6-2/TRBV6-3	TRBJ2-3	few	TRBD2	CASSHSWREVTDTQYF	TGTGCCAGCAGTCACTCTTGGCGGGAGGTAACAGATACGCAGTATTTT
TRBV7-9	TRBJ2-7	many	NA	CASSYDSYEQYF	TGTGCCAGCAGCTACGACTCCTACGAGCAGTACTTC
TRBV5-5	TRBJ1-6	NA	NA	CASSLGGCNSPLHF	TGTGCCAGCAGCTTGGGAGGGTGTAATTCACCCCTCCACTTT
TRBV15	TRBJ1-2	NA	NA	CATSPRRTANYGYTF	TGTGCCACCAGCCCCCGCCGGACAGCCAACTATGGCTACACCTTC
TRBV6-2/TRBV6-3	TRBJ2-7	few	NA	CASTRGPYEQYF	TGTGCCAGCACGCGGGGCCCCTACGAGCAGTACTTC